This T cell receptor beta chain was profiled in a study of T cell responses to AZD1222 COVID-19 vaccine. The CDR3 sequence is 15 residues long. Germline V gene lookup returns CDR1 KGHSH and CDR2 LQKENI. Trimming took off 3 bases at V and 4 bases at J, with 12 bases between the two ends. Profiling relied on immunoSEQ multiplex PCR, and the TCRdb table lists in-frame clones only, not all of them. Here the sample spans 130,000 to 150,000 clones, about 90% being singletons. V is TRBV18 and J is TRBJ1-4; D is undetermined. This TCR was sampled from an adult in good health. Sequenced material: peripheral blood, taken on day 0 of AZD1222 vaccination. The CDR3 region has the DNA TGTGCCAGCTCACCGGACGGGATTTATAATGAAAAACTGTTTTTT. It translates to CASSPDGIYNEKLFF.